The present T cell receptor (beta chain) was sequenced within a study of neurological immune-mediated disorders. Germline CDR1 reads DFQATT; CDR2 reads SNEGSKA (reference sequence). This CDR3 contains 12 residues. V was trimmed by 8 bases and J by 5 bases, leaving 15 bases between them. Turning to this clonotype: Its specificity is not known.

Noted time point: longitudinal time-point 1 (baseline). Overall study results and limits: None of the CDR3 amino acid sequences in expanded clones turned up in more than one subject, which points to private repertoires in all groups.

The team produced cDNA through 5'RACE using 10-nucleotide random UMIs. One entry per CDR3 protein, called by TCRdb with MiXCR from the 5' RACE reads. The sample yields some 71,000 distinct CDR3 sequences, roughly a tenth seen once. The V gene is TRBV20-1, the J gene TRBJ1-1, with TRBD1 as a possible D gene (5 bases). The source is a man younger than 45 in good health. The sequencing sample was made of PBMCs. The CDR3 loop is CSSSPWGTEAFF. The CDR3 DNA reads TGCAGTTCTTCCCCCTGGGGGACTGAAGCTTTCTTT.